These 11 T cell receptor beta chains share one sample of origin, sequenced in a study of T cell repertoires in cytomegalovirus infection. Their antigen targets remain unknown. Using its own MiXCR run on the reads, TCRdb lists one record per CDR3 protein. Among around 430,000 distinct CDR3 sequences listed, roughly 43% were seen once. This material consisted of cultured PBMCs, taken from culture after CMV antigen stimulation. These receptors all stem from a human donor in good health (CMV status not recorded). Some clones in this sample may be carry-over from other donors' samples.

CDR3 protein: CASSPTLGRKAKNIQYF. The CDR3 DNA follows: TGTGCCAGCTCACCGACCCTGGGACGTAAAGCCAAAAACATTCAGTACTTC. The V call is TRBV18, the J call TRBJ2-4; D may correspond to TRBD1 or TRBD2 (5 bases each). With 3 bases removed from V and 0 bases from J, the gap between germline ends came to 15 bases. This CDR3 is 17 amino acids long. Germline CDR1 and CDR2: KGHSH and LQKENI.

The genes are TRBV7-8 and TRBJ2-2, with 9 positions matching TRBD2. J gave up 3 bases and V 5 bases, and 19 bases lay outside the gene matches. The CDR3 contains 20 residues. Germline V gene lookup returns CDR1 SGHVS and CDR2 FQNEAQ. CDR3 nucleotides: TGTGCCAGCAGCCCCCGGGGCGGAAGGGCTAGCGGGGAAGACACCGGGGAGCTGTTTTTT. Amino acid sequence: CASSPRGGRASGEDTGELFF.

The chain carries TRBV12-3 or TRBV12-4 and TRBJ1-2; possibly TRBD1 for D (5 bases). Trimming shortened V by 7 bases and J by 7 bases, and 19 bases separated the two germline ends. The CDR3 spans 14 residues. This chain's CDR3 is CASTKNGALSGYTF. The CDR3 DNA reads TGTGCCAGCACCAAAAACGGGGCCCTAAGTGGCTACACCTTC.

This chain connects TRBV27 to TRBJ2-5, with TRBD2 matching 9 bases. Per germline, CDR1 MNHEY and CDR2 SMNVEV (reference sequence). The CDR3 has 16 residues. V gave up 4 bases and J gave up 4 bases; unmatched junction bases: 10. The CDR3: CASSSLGRGGRETQYF. The DNA for the CDR3 is TGTGCCAGCAGTTCCCTGGGGCGGGGGGGCCGAGAGACCCAGTACTTC.

This clonotype was observed once. The chain recombines TRBV6-2 or TRBV6-3 with TRBJ2-3; no clear D. Looked up from germline, CDR1 is MNHEY and CDR2 is SVGEGT. This CDR3 region has 14 residues. V lost 2 bases and J lost 1, with 7 bases in between. The CDR3 DNA sequence: TGTGCCAGCAGTTACCCGGGCGGCACAGATACGCAGTATTTT. It yields the protein CASSYPGGTDTQYF.

The genes are TRBV28 and TRBJ2-2, with D unresolved. The CDR3 loop spans 14 amino acids. The V and J ends lost 6 bases and 7 bases respectively, with 15 bases between them. Looked up from germline, CDR1 is MDHEN and CDR2 is SYDVKM. In nucleotides, the CDR3 is TGTGCCAGCAGCGGGCCTAAAATGAGCGGGGAGCTGTTTTTT. Amino acid sequence: CASSGPKMSGELFF.

The CDR3 sequence is CATSFSGFTGNEQFF. In DNA form, the CDR3 reads TGTGCCACATCATTTAGCGGATTTACGGGCAATGAGCAGTTCTTC. The rearrangement uses TRBV10-3 and TRBJ2-1, with D tentatively TRBD2 (6 bases). Trimming stripped 10 bases from V and 6 bases from J, with 22 bases between. This CDR3 spans 15 amino acids. CDR1 and CDR2 from the germline V gene are ENHRY and SYGVKD.

This clonotype was recorded a few times. The CDR3 loop is CASGLDTQYF. CDR3 nucleotides: TGTGCCAGCGGTCTGGATACGCAGTATTTT. This chain connects TRBV5-4 to TRBJ2-3; D unclear. This CDR3 is built from 10 residues. V lost 7 bases to trimming and J lost 6 bases, with 6 bases between them. Germline V CDR1 and CDR2: SGHNT, YYREEE (reference sequence).

The chain joins TRBV10-3 to TRBJ1-6, with TRBD1 matching 7 bases. The CDR3 spans 16 residues. Unmatched junction bases numbered 12, after V lost 6 bases and J lost 7 bases. From germline, CDR1 is ENHRY and CDR2 SYGVKD. The CDR3 loop is CAISSGTAFPNSPLHF. The CDR3 DNA reads as TGTGCCATCAGCTCCGGGACAGCATTCCCCAATTCACCCCTCCACTTT.

The CDR3 spells CASSEDLTDTQYF. Written as DNA, the CDR3 is TGTGCCAGCAGTGAGGACCTCACAGATACGCAGTATTTT. The chain couples TRBV2 to TRBJ2-3; D not resolved. The CDR3 sequence is 13 residues long. Germline values: CDR1 SNHLY, CDR2 FYNNEI. V lost 3 bases and J lost 2, with 6 bases in between. The full variable domain, in which reference TRBV2 and TRBJ2-3 provide the parts outside the CDR3, is EPEVTQTPSHQVTQMGQEVILRCVPISNHLYFYWYRQILGQKVEFLVSFYNNEISEKSEIFDDQFSVERPDGSNFTLKIRSTKLEDSAMYFCASSEDLTDTQYFGPGTRLTVL.

J is TRBJ1-2 and V is TRBV19; the D gene is possibly TRBD1 (6 bases). V lost 0 bases and J 2 bases, leaving 19 bases between the germline ends. Looked up from germline, CDR1 is LNHDA and CDR2 is SQIVND (reference sequence). The CDR3 runs 18 residues. The CDR3 DNA reads as TGTGCCAGTAGTATAGATTGGGCGCCGGACAGATCCAACTATGGCTACACCTTC. This sequence encodes CASSIDWAPDRSNYGYTF.